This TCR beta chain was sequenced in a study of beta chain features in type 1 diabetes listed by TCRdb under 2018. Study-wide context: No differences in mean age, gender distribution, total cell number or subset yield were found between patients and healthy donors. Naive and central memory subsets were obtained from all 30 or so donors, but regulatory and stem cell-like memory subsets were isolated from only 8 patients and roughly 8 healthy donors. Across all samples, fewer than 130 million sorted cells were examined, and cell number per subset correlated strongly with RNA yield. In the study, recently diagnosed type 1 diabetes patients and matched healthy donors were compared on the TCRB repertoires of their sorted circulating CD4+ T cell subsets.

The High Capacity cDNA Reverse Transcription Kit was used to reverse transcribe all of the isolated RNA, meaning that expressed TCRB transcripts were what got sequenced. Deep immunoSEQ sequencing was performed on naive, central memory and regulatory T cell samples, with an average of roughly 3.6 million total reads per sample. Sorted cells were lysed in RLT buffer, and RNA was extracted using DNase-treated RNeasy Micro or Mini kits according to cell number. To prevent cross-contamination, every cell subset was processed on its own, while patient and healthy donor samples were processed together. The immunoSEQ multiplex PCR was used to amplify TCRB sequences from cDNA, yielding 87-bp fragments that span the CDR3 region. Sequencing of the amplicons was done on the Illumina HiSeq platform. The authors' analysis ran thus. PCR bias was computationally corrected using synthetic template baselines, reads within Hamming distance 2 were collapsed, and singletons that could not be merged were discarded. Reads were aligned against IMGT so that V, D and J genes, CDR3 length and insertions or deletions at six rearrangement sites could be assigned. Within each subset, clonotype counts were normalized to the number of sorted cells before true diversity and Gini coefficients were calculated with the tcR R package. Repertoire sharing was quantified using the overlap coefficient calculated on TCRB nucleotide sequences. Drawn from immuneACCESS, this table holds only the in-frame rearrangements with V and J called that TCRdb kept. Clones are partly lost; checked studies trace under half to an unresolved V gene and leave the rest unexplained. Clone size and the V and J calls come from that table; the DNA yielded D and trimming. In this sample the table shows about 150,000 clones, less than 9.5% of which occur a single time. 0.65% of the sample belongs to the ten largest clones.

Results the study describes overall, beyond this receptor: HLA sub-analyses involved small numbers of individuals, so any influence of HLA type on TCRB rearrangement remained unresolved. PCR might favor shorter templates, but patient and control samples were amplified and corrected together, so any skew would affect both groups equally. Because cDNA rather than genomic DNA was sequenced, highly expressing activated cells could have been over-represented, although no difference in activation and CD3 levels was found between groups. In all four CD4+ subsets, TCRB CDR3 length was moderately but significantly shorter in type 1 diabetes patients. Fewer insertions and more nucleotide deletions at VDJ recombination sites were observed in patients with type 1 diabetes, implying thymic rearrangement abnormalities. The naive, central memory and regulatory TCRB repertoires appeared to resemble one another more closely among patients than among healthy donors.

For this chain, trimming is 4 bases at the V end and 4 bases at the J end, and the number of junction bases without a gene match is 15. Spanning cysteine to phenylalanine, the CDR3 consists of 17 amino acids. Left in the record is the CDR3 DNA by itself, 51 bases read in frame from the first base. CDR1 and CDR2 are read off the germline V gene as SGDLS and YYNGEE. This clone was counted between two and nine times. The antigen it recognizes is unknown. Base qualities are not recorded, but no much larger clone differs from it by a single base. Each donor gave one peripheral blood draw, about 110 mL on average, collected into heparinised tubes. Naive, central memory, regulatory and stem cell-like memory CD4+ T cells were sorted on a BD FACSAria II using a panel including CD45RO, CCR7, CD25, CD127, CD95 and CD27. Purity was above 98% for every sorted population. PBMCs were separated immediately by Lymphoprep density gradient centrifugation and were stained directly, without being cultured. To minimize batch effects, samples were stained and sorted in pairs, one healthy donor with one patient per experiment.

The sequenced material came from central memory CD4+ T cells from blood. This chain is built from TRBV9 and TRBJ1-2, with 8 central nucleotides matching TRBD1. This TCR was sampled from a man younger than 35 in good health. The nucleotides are TGTGCCAGCAGCCCCCTCAGGGGGCGCGGGGTTAGCTATGGCTACACCTTC. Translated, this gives CASSPLRGRGVSYGYTF. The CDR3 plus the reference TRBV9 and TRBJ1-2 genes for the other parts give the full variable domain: DSGVTQTPKHLITATGQRVTLRCSPRSGDLSVYWYQQSLDQGLQFLIQYYNGEERAKGNILERFSAQQFPDLHSELNLSSLELGDSALYFCASSPLRGRGVSYGYTFGSGTRLTVV.